Listed here are 29 T cell receptor beta chains from one sample, sequenced in a study of T cells in Graves' hyperthyroidism and ophthalmopathy. Template material for amplifying TCR beta CDR3 regions consisted of RNA transcripts. Researchers ran a first-round RT-PCR on the TCR CDR3 using the HTBI primer set. TCRdb re-called the multiplex PCR reads with MiXCR, one entry per CDR3 protein. This table has about 480,000 distinct CDR3 sequences, roughly an eighth appearing once. Sequences were obtained from blood. Receptors were obtained from a woman aged 18-35 years with Graves' hyperthyroidism.

This clonotype was counted ten times or more. The chain links TRBV6-1 to TRBJ2-7; D is unclear. The germline V and J ends were trimmed by 3 bases and 2 bases, with 23 bases remaining between them. Germline V CDR1 and CDR2: MNHNS, SASEGT. The CDR3 has 18 amino acids. The CDR3 coding sequence is TGTGCCAGCAGTGACCGGGCAAACTTCCCCCCCGGAACCTACGAGCAGTACTTC. It translates to CASSDRANFPPGTYEQYF.

This clonotype was found many times. This chain links TRBV20-1 with TRBJ1-1; TRBD1 matches at 9 bases. J gave up 4 bases and V 3 bases, and 6 bases lay outside the gene matches. The CDR3 spans 14 residues. The germline CDR1 and CDR2 sequences are DFQATT and SNEGSKA (reference sequence). The CDR3, as DNA: TGCAGTGCTAGGCGGACAGGGGTCGTCACTGAAGCTTTCTTT. Translated, it gives CSARRTGVVTEAFF.

This clonotype has ten or more counts. The chain combines TRBV30 with TRBJ1-1; D may be TRBD1 (6 bases). Germline-derived CDR1 and CDR2 are GTSNPN and SVGIG (reference sequence). Trimming shortened V by 0 bases and J by 4 bases, and 18 bases separated the two germline ends. The CDR3 sequence is 16 residues long. CDR3 bases: TGTGCCTGGAGTGTAGGCGGACCAGGGGAAGGCACTGAAGCTTTCTTT. Translated, it gives CAWSVGGPGEGTEAFF.

This clonotype showed up many times. This rearrangement joins TRBV3-1 to TRBJ1-1; 7 nucleotides agree with TRBD1. Losses at the gene ends were 5 bases for V and 1 base for J; bases not matched to a gene: 10. CDR1 LGHDT and CDR2 YNNKEL come from the germline V gene (reference sequence). This CDR3 has 16 residues. The CDR3 region has the DNA TGTGCCAGCAGCATCCGGGACAGTGAGCCGAACACTGAAGCTTTCTTT. It yields the protein CASSIRDSEPNTEAFF.

This clonotype has only one observation. A much larger clone lies a single base off, so this may be a read error. The chain links TRBV6-2 or TRBV6-3 to TRBJ1-3, with 10 bases fitting TRBD1. The germline V gene has CDR1 MNHEY and CDR2 SVGEGT. The CDR3 extends over 17 amino acids. The DNA for the CDR3 is TGTGCCAGCAGTACCCTGGACAGGGGGAGAACTGGAGACACCATATATTTT. It encodes CASSTLDRGRTGDTIYF.

This clonotype was seen a handful of times. V gene TRBV30 combines with J gene TRBJ1-1; tentative D call: TRBD1 (6 bases). Between the trimmed V and J ends, which lost 7 bases and 1 base, there was a span of 13 bases. Germline lookup yields CDR1 GTSNPN and CDR2 SVGIG (reference sequence). CDR3 length equals 13 residues. Here the CDR3 DNA reads TGTGCCTCCCGACAGGCAAGGAACACTGAAGCTTTCTTT. Translation gives CASRQARNTEAFF. Full variable domain (remainder filled in from reference TRBV30 and TRBJ1-1): SQTIHQWPATLVQPVGSPLSLECTVEGTSNPNLYWYRQAAGRGLQLLFYSVGIGQISSEVPQNLSASRPQDRQFILSSKKLLLSDSGFYLCASRQARNTEAFFGQGTRLTVV.

This clonotype was counted only a few times. The chain carries TRBV4-2 and TRBJ2-5, with D perhaps matching TRBD1 (5 bases). The CDR3 loop spans 16 amino acids. Trimming removed 2 bases from V and 0 bases from J, with 13 bases in between. Germline assignment: CDR1 LGHNA and CDR2 YNFKEQ. The CDR3 DNA is TGTGCCAGCAGCCAACGGTTGGGGCGAGACCAAGAGACCCAGTACTTC. Protein: CASSQRLGRDQETQYF.

In its sample, this clonotype was seen many times. The J gene is TRBJ2-7, the V gene TRBV18, with 7 bases aligning to TRBD1. The germline gives CDR1 KGHSH, CDR2 LQKENI. With V trimmed by 3 bases and J by 1 base, 6 bases remained unmatched. The CDR3 covers 15 residues. CDR3 protein: CASSPRRTGSYEQYF. DNA for the CDR3: TGTGCCAGCTCACCGCGACGGACAGGTTCCTACGAGCAGTACTTC.

V gene TRBV29-1 combines with J gene TRBJ1-3, with D unresolved. V was pared by 6 bases and J by 7 bases, with 10 bases between. The CDR3 loop spans 11 amino acids. The germline CDR1 and CDR2 sequences are SQVTM and ANQGSEA. The CDR3 DNA reads TGCAGCGTGGAAAAAGGGAACACCATATATTTT. Its protein is CSVEKGNTIYF.

Details on this clonotype: This may arise from a read error, as a much more abundant clone is one base away. V is TRBV7-6 and J is TRBJ2-3; D remains ambiguous. Germline V gene data show CDR1 as SGHVS and CDR2 as FNYEAQ. V was clipped by 2 bases and J by 1 base, with 10 bases between them. This CDR3 has 15 residues. CDR3 in DNA: TGTGCCAGCAGCTTAATGAATATTCGCACAGATACGCAGTATTTT. This codes for CASSLMNIRTDTQYF.

This clonotype was seen many times. One end of the junction does not line up with germline, which may come from a read error. CDR3 nucleotides: TGTGCCAGCAGTGCGCTGGGGGGCGCGAAAACCGGGGAGCTGTTTTTT. As protein: CASSALGGAKTGELFF. This chain connects TRBV6-4 to TRBJ2-2; D could derive from TRBD1 or TRBD2 (6 bases each). CDR1 is MRHNA and CDR2 is SNTAGT in the germline V gene. The CDR3 loop spans 16 amino acids.

This clonotype was counted between two and nine times. V and J are TRBV5-6 and TRBJ1-2, with D tentatively TRBD1 (6 bases). The V gene's germline CDR1 is SGHDT and CDR2 YYEEEE. The CDR3 is made up of 15 amino acids. Trimming took 3 bases from V and 4 from J, leaving 16 bases between them. The CDR3 nucleotides read TGTGCCAGCAGCTCCACAGGGTCCGGAAGCTATGGCTACACCTTC. Translation: CASSSTGSGSYGYTF. The whole variable domain, remainder taken from reference TRBV5-6 and TRBJ1-2, is DAGVTQSPTHLIKTRGQQVTLRCSPKSGHDTVSWYQQALGQGPQFIFQYYEEEERQRGNFPDRFSGHQFPNYSSELNVNALLLGDSALYLCASSSTGSGSYGYTFGSGTRLTVV.

This clonotype occurred many times. The V gene is TRBV18, the J gene TRBJ2-1; D is undetermined. The CDR3 is 13 residues long. Germline V gene sequence: CDR1 KGHSH, CDR2 LQKENI. Between the trimmed V and J ends, which lost 6 bases and 6 bases, there was a span of 12 bases. The DNA for the CDR3 is TGTGCCAGCTCGCCGATCTTGGGCAATGAGCAGTTCTTC. This translates into CASSPILGNEQFF. The full variable domain, rest sourced from reference TRBV18 and TRBJ2-1, is NAGVMQNPRHLVRRRGQEARLRCSPMKGHSHVYWYRQLPEEGLKFMVYLQKENIIDESGMPKERFSAEFPKEGPSILRIQQVVRGDSAAYFCASSPILGNEQFFGPGTRLTVL.

This clonotype was seen repeatedly, ten times or more. V usage is TRBV20-1 and J usage is TRBJ1-1; unclear D gene. Germline V CDR1 and CDR2: DFQATT, SNEGSKA (reference sequence). This CDR3 is 14 amino acids long. V was trimmed by 3 bases and J by 8 bases, leaving 19 bases between them. Here the CDR3 DNA reads TGCAGTGCTAGGAACAGCCGAAAGGGATCCGAAGCTTTCTTT. Protein sequence: CSARNSRKGSEAFF.

This clonotype came up many times. This chain links TRBV18 with TRBJ1-1; D is perhaps TRBD1 (5 bases). The CDR3 runs to 15 residues. CDR1 and CDR2 (germline): KGHSH, LQKENI. V dropped 1 base and J dropped 0 bases, with 9 bases sitting between them. CDR3 coding DNA: TGTGCCAGCTCACCACGGGGACGGCTGAACACTGAAGCTTTCTTT. Translating it yields CASSPRGRLNTEAFF.

The chain uses TRBV11-2 and TRBJ2-6; 12 bases agree with TRBD2. CDR1 is SGHAT, CDR2 FQNNGV, per germline. V was pared by 4 bases and J by 0 bases, with 16 bases of the junction left unmatched. CDR3 length: 22 residues. The CDR3, as DNA: TGTGCCAGCAGCTCCCAGGGGCAGATACCGGGACTAGCGGGCTCTGGGGCCAACGTCCTGACTTTC. Translating gives CASSSQGQIPGLAGSGANVLTF. The complete variable domain, with remaining parts taken from reference TRBV11-2 and TRBJ2-6, reads EAGVAQSPRYKIIEKRQSVAFWCNPISGHATLYWYQQILGQGPKLLIQFQNNGVVDDSQLPKDRFSAERLKGVDSTLKIQPAKLEDSAVYLCASSSQGQIPGLAGSGANVLTFGAGSRLTVL.

This clonotype has a count of ten or more. The V call is TRBV2, the J call TRBJ2-7, with 8 bases lining up with TRBD1. This CDR3 is 14 amino acids long. Germline V lookup: CDR1 SNHLY, CDR2 FYNNEI. Trimming took 5 bases from V and 6 from J; bases not matched to a gene: 9. This CDR3 is CASSNTGGVGEQYF. The CDR3 DNA is TGTGCCAGCAGTAACACAGGGGGAGTTGGCGAGCAGTACTTC.

This clonotype occurred many times. The J gene is TRBJ2-3, the V gene TRBV20-1, with 7 nucleotides matching TRBD2. V was clipped by 0 bases and J by 0 bases; unmatched bases: 3. The CDR3 is 15 residues long. Per germline, CDR1 DFQATT and CDR2 SNEGSKA (reference sequence). CDR3 loop: CSARDTAGSTDTQYF. In DNA form, the CDR3 reads TGCAGTGCTAGAGATACAGCGGGAAGCACAGATACGCAGTATTTT.

This clonotype has more than one count but fewer than ten. The genes are TRBV9 and TRBJ2-1; no clear D. This CDR3 is 15 amino acids long. Germline lookup yields CDR1 SGDLS and CDR2 YYNGEE. Trimming pared 0 bases from V and 5 bases from J, leaving 12 bases between. The CDR3 loop is CASSVEGKRNNEQFF. CDR3 bases: TGTGCCAGCAGCGTAGAGGGAAAACGTAACAATGAGCAGTTCTTC.

V usage is TRBV7-6 and J usage is TRBJ2-1; 7 bases fit TRBD2. The germline CDR1 and CDR2 sequences are SGHVS and FNYEAQ. The junction had 11 bases not matched to a gene; V was cut back by 1 base and J by 8 bases. This CDR3 spans 16 amino acids. CDR3 amino acids: CASSLVAGDVWDEQFF. CDR3 coding DNA: TGTGCCAGCAGCTTAGTAGCGGGTGACGTGTGGGATGAGCAGTTCTTC.

The sample holds a few counts of this clonotype. CDR3 protein: CASSFPGGNYEQYF. CDR3 nucleotide sequence: TGTGCCAGTAGTTTTCCGGGCGGAAACTACGAGCAGTACTTC. The chain combines TRBV19 with TRBJ2-7; D is unresolved. The length of the CDR3 is 14 residues. Germline CDR1 LNHDA, CDR2 SQIVND (reference sequence). Trimming took off 5 bases at V and 3 bases at J, with 14 bases between the two ends. The whole variable domain, remainder taken from reference TRBV19 and TRBJ2-7, is DGGITQSPKYLFRKEGQNVTLSCEQNLNHDAMYWYRQDPGQGLRLIYYSQIVNDFQKGDIAEGYSVSREKKESFPLTVTSAQKNPTAFYLCASSFPGGNYEQYFGPGTRLTVT.

The rearrangement links TRBV7-8 to TRBJ2-1; no clear D gene. CDR1 and CDR2 (germline): SGHVS, FQNEAQ. Trimming removed 5 bases at V and 8 bases at J, with 16 bases between. The CDR3 totals 14 residues. The DNA of the CDR3 is TGTGCCAGCAGCCCGCCTTTGGCGCCCGATGAGCAGTTCTTC. It encodes CASSPPLAPDEQFF.

This clonotype was seen many times. This chain connects TRBV11-2 to TRBJ2-1; D gene ambiguous. CDR1 is SGHAT, CDR2 FQNNGV, per germline. CDR3 length equals 12 residues. V shed 2 bases and J shed 9 bases, with 8 bases lying between them. The CDR3 here is CASSLRVGEQFF. The CDR3 region has the DNA TGTGCCAGCAGCTTAAGGGTTGGTGAGCAGTTCTTC.

Ten or more counts support this clonotype. The chain has TRBV30 and TRBJ2-2; D unresolved. Germline lookup yields CDR1 GTSNPN and CDR2 SVGIG (reference sequence). V gave up 1 base and J gave up 6 bases, with 9 bases separating them. The CDR3 has 13 residues. This chain's CDR3 is CAWSEQIPGELFF. The DNA for the CDR3 is TGTGCCTGGAGTGAGCAAATACCCGGGGAGCTGTTTTTT.

The rearrangement links TRBV3-1 to TRBJ2-4; tentative D call: TRBD2 (7 bases). CDR1 is LGHDT, CDR2 YNNKEL, per germline (reference sequence). Trimming cost V 4 bases and J 7 bases, with 17 bases left between them. This CDR3 is 15 amino acids long. The CDR3 protein is CASSPDRGGANIQYF. As DNA, the CDR3 is TGTGCCAGCAGCCCTGATAGGGGGGGAGCGAACATTCAGTACTTC.

The V gene is TRBV3-1, the J gene TRBJ2-7; 8 nucleotides match TRBD2. Germline V gene sequence: CDR1 LGHDT, CDR2 YNNKEL (reference sequence). The CDR3 sequence is 15 residues long. The V segment lost 6 bases and the J segment 1 base; nucleotides outside the gene matches: 8. The CDR3 sequence is CASSEALAVSYEQYF. In DNA form, the CDR3 reads TGTGCCAGCAGTGAAGCACTAGCGGTTTCCTACGAGCAGTACTTC.

This clonotype was seen many times. The chain employs TRBV2 and TRBJ2-1; D remains ambiguous. The V and J ends lost 11 bases and 9 bases respectively, with 5 bases between them. The CDR3 is 8 amino acids. CDR1 is SNHLY, CDR2 FYNNEI, per germline. The CDR3 sequence is CAGIEQFF. As DNA, the CDR3 is TGTGCCGGCATTGAGCAGTTCTTC.

This clonotype has ten or more counts. The DNA for the CDR3 is TGTGCCAGCAGCTTAGCCAAAAACTACGAGCAGTACGTC. Its protein is CASSLAKNYEQYV. This chain uses TRBV13 with TRBJ2-7; D gene uncertain. CDR3 length: 13 amino acids. Germline V gene lookup returns CDR1 PRHDT and CDR2 FYEKMQ (reference sequence). Trimming stripped 1 base from V and 3 bases from J, with 7 bases between.

In regard to this clonotype: One base away lies a much larger clone, so this may be a sequencing read error. Since the CDR3 does not end with the conserved phenylalanine or tryptophan, this likely comes from a read error. The chain uses TRBV3-1 and TRBJ2-3; no firm D call. CDR1 is LGHDT and CDR2 is YNNKEL in the germline V gene (reference sequence). V lost 1 base to trimming and J lost 4 bases, with 3 bases between them. The CDR3 is made up of 12 amino acids. CDR3 residues: CASSQGADTQYL. The CDR3 region has the DNA TGTGCCAGCAGCCAAGGGGCAGATACGCAGTATCTT.